The next 9 T cell receptor beta chains were all read from a single sample in a study of shared clonotypes between healthy human individuals (dated by TCRdb to about 2020). The library was generated by the immunoSEQ multiplex PCR assay. TCRdb obtained this table from immuneACCESS and retained in-frame rearrangements with V and J assigned. These tables miss some clones; where compared with another copy, unresolved V genes account for less than half of the shortfall, and the remainder is unexplained. This sample lists about 1 million clones; 70% to 80% were detected once. Of the sample, about 1.5% is held by the ten largest clones. The sample comprised memory CD4+ T cells sorted from blood. The cell subset or site label corresponds to: CD45RA-negative fraction. These receptors all come from a young man in good health.

This clone was detected many times. The chain recombines TRBV18 with TRBJ1-5; the D gene is possibly TRBD1 (5 bases). The germline gives CDR1 KGHSH, CDR2 LQKENI. CDR3 size: 13 residues. With 3 bases removed from V and 7 bases from J, the gap between germline ends came to 10 bases. CDR3 nucleotide sequence: TGTGCCAGCTCACCCTACAGGCTCCAGCCCCAGCATTTT. Protein product: CASSPYRLQPQHF.

This sequence joins TRBV4-3 and TRBJ2-5; D call uncertain. The end of the DNA fits TRBJ2-7 better, so the J call may be wrong. Germline V CDR1 and CDR2: LGHNA, YSLEER. This CDR3 comprises 15 residues. In DNA form, the CDR3 reads TGCGCCAGCAGCCAAGACTCGACTGGTACCTACGAGCAGTACTTC. Translated: CASSQDSTGTYEQYF.

The table lists this clone with a few counts. The J gene is TRBJ1-5, the V gene TRBV6-1; TRBD1 might be the D (5 bases). CDR1 is MNHNS, CDR2 SASEGT, per germline. The CDR3 totals 13 residues. V lost 3 bases and J lost 4, with 7 bases in between. DNA for the CDR3: TGTGCCAGCAGTGAGTGGGGGAATCAGCCCCAGCATTTT. Translating it yields CASSEWGNQPQHF.

This chain joins TRBV7-8 and TRBJ1-1; D is possibly TRBD1 (5 bases). Trimming removed 0 bases at V and 10 bases at J, with 9 bases between. Germline V gene sequence: CDR1 SGHVS, CDR2 FQNEAQ. The CDR3 has 12 residues. The CDR3, as DNA: TGTGCCAGCAGCTTAGCGCGGCAGGGAGCTTTCTTT. It codes for CASSLARQGAFF.

On this clone itself: Other nucleotide sequences from this sample produce the same CDR3. The V call is TRBV27, the J call TRBJ1-6, with a weak D call TRBD1 (6 bases). Germline values: CDR1 MNHEY, CDR2 SMNVEV (reference sequence). The CDR3 runs to 17 residues. The ends were cut back, 3 bases at V and 0 bases at J, with 12 bases in the middle. CDR3 loop: CASSFRQAGSYNSPLHF. Written as DNA, the CDR3 is TGTGCCAGCAGTTTCCGACAGGCGGGCTCCTATAATTCACCCCTCCACTTT.

As DNA, the CDR3 is TGTGCCAGTAAGAGGGGCGCGGGAAATCAGCCCCAGCATTTT. Translating gives CASKRGAGNQPQHF. The V and J genes are TRBV19 and TRBJ1-5; D is possibly TRBD1 (5 bases). V was shortened by 7 bases and J by 4 bases, with 14 bases between the two germline ends. The CDR3 totals 14 residues. Germline values: CDR1 LNHDA, CDR2 SQIVND (reference sequence).

V is TRBV10-3 and J is TRBJ1-6, with a weak D call TRBD1 (6 bases). The CDR3 contains 16 residues. From germline, CDR1 is ENHRY and CDR2 SYGVKD. Trimming shortened V by 1 base and J by 5 bases, and 12 bases separated the two germline ends. In nucleotides, the CDR3 is TGTGCCATCAGTGAGTGGGGGGGCGAGAATAATTCACCCCTCCACTTT. Translation: CAISEWGGENNSPLHF.

The chain uses TRBV5-4 and TRBJ2-3; a weak D match, TRBD1 (6 bases). The V end was cut by 1 base, the J end by 2 bases, with 11 bases between. Germline V gene sequence: CDR1 SGHNT, CDR2 YYREEE (reference sequence). The CDR3 is 15 residues long. The CDR3 loop is CASSLRGGYTDTQYF. DNA of the CDR3: TGTGCCAGCAGCTTGCGAGGGGGTTACACAGATACGCAGTATTTT.

As DNA, the CDR3 is TGTGCCAGCAGCTTAGTAGCGGGAACGGCCTACAATGAGCAGTTCTTC. Its translation is CASSLVAGTAYNEQFF. The genes are TRBV11-2 and TRBJ2-1; TRBD2 agrees at 8 bases. Trimming removed 1 base from V and 2 bases from J; junction bases left unmatched: 4. Germline CDR1 reads SGHAT; CDR2 reads FQNNGV. The CDR3 covers 16 residues.